A single sample is the source of the 3 T cell receptor beta chains below, sequenced in a study of OX40 agonist ivuxolimab in advanced cancers. Measured with immunoSEQ multiplex PCR; TCRdb has only the in-frame clones, and not every one. The sample includes tens of thousands of clones, 60% to 80% of them seen just once. Sequenced material: CD4+ or CD8+ T cells sorted from blood, taken in a trial of the OX40 agonist ivuxolimab. All receptors come from an adult with an advanced solid tumor such as melanoma, head and neck, liver or kidney cancer.

The V and J genes are TRBV5-8 and TRBJ2-7, with unresolved D. The CDR3 contains 13 residues. V was shortened by 0 bases and J by 4 bases, with 8 bases between the two germline ends. Germline V gene sequence: CDR1 SGHTS, CDR2 YDEGEE. The CDR3 DNA reads TGTGCCAGCAGCTTGGGTTTCCAGTACGAGCAGTACTTC. Its translation is CASSLGFQYEQYF.

The rearrangement uses TRBV15 and TRBJ2-7; 9 bases align to TRBD2. Looked up from germline, CDR1 is LNHNV and CDR2 is YYDKDF (reference sequence). The CDR3 loop spans 15 amino acids. The J segment lost 6 bases and the V segment lost 5 bases, leaving 11 bases of the junction unmatched. The CDR3 here is CATSASPGTSSEQYF. The CDR3 nucleotides are TGTGCCACCAGCGCGTCACCGGGGACTAGCTCCGAGCAGTACTTC.

The chain recombines TRBV9 with TRBJ2-3; D is unclear. The CDR3 totals 12 residues. Germline V gives CDR1 SGDLS, CDR2 YYNGEE. V shed 3 bases and J shed 0 bases, with 2 bases lying between them. In DNA form, the CDR3 reads TGTGCCAGCAGCGGGAGCACAGATACGCAGTATTTT. Protein product: CASSGSTDTQYF. The full variable domain, with the rest looked up from reference TRBV9 and TRBJ2-3, is DSGVTQTPKHLITATGQRVTLRCSPRSGDLSVYWYQQSLDQGLQFLIQYYNGEERAKGNILERFSAQQFPDLHSELNLSSLELGDSALYFCASSGSTDTQYFGPGTRLTVL.